Listed below are T cell receptor beta chains from one sample, sequenced in a study of CD8 T cells in Susac syndrome. Via MiXCR, TCRdb re-called the immunoSEQ multiplex PCR reads, giving one row per CDR3 protein. This sample has about 240,000 distinct CDR3 sequences, with 90% to 97% found just once. The sample was CD4+ T cells from PBMCs. Every receptor here comes from a human donor with Susac syndrome. The CDR3 runs from the conserved cysteine through the conserved F or W. A D gene is named only where the DNA matches it firmly. Clone size, where shown, is once, few, many, or a class for clones that have expanded.

>TRBV28|TRBD1|.|TRBJ1-3
TGTGCCAGCATAACGGGACAGCTATCAGGAAACACCATATATTTT
CASITGQLSGNTIYF
>TRBV29-1|.|.|TRBJ1-4
TGCAGCGTCTATTCCGGGACAACTTTAGAAAAACTGTTTTTT
CSVYSGTTLEKLFF
>TRBV15|.|.|TRBJ2-7
TGTGCCACCAGCAGAGTACCGCAGAGCTACGAGCAGTACTTC
CATSRVPQSYEQYF
>TRBV7-3|.|.|TRBJ2-3
TGTGCCAGCAGCCCCCGAGGGGGTGGGGTCGGCACAGATACGCAGTATTTT
CASSPRGGGVGTDTQYF
>TRBV7-9|.|.|TRBJ2-1
TGTGCCAGCAGCTTAGCTTCGGTTAATGAGCAGTTCTTC
CASSLASVNEQFF
>TRBV4-1|TRBD1|.|TRBJ1-5
TGCGCCAGCAGCCCACGACAGGGAGGACAGCCCCAGCATTTT
CASSPRQGGQPQHF
>TRBV12-3/TRBV12-4|.|.|TRBJ1-1
TGTGCCAGCACCTTATGGCGTGGCCCAGAAGCTTTCTTT
CASTLWRGPEAFF
>TRBV20-1|.|few|TRBJ1-5
TGCAGTGCTAGGTATAGCAATCAGCCCCAGCATTTT
CSARYSNQPQHF
>TRBV9|.|.|TRBJ2-5
TGTGCCAGCAGCGTATACCTCGCGGTGCGGACCAGGACCCAGTACTTC
CASSVYLAVRTRTQYF
>TRBV24-1|.|.|TRBJ2-5
TGTGCCACCAATCGGGCGGACCAAGAGACCCAGTACTTC
CATNRADQETQYF
>TRBV28|.|.|TRBJ1-1
TGTGCCAGCACCTCCGCCGGGGTGGCTGAAGCTTTCTTT
CASTSAGVAEAFF
>TRBV7-2|.|.|TRBJ1-1
TGTGCCAGCAGCTTTGGGTTGTGGGGGAACACTGAAGCTTTCTTT
CASSFGLWGNTEAFF
>TRBV7-3|TRBD2|.|TRBJ2-1
TGTGCCAGCGGGAGGGAGAGGAATGAGCAGTTCTTC
CASGRERNEQFF
>TRBV21-1|.|.|TRBJ2-6
TGTGCCAGCAGCAAAAACGGCCGGCCGGGGATTTCTGGGGCCAACGTCCTGACTTTC
CASSKNGRPGISGANVLTF
>TRBV30|TRBD2|.|TRBJ2-7
TGTGCCTGGAAGGCCTGGCGGGAGCATCGAATATTATTC
CAWKAWREHRILF
>TRBV29-1|.|.|TRBJ1-1
TGCAGCGTTGGACGACGAGGGGTGGCTTTCTTT
CSVGRRGVAFF
>TRBV20-1|.|.|TRBJ2-7
TGCAGTGCTAGTGGCCTAGCCTTCTACGAGCAGTACTTC
CSASGLAFYEQYF
>TRBV20-1|.|.|TRBJ1-5
TGCAGTGCTAAACAGGGCATTCAGCCCCAGCATTTT
CSAKQGIQPQHF
>TRBV7-7|TRBD1|.|TRBJ1-5
TGTGCTAGCAGCTTACGGACAGGGTGGAATCAGCCCCAGCATTTT
CASSLRTGWNQPQHF
>TRBV11-2|.|.|TRBJ2-1
TGTGCCAGCACCTCTGAGGAGGAGCAGTTCTTC
CASTSEEEQFF
>TRBV27|.|.|TRBJ1-1
TGTGCCAGCAGTTTAACGCCGGGCGGTGAAGCTTTCTTT
CASSLTPGGEAFF
>TRBV4-1|TRBD1|.|TRBJ1-4
TGCGCCAGCAGCCAAGAGGGACAGAGTCTCCCCACTTCGGTTTTT
CASSQEGQSLPTSVF
>TRBV28|.|.|TRBJ2-5
TGTGCCAGCAGTTTTAATTGGACAGCACAAGAGACCCAGTACTTC
CASSFNWTAQETQYF
>TRBV2|.|.|TRBJ2-1
TGTGCCAGCCAAGTACGGGAGTACGATGAGCAGTTCTTC
CASQVREYDEQFF
>TRBV28|.|.|TRBJ1-1
TGTGCCAGCAGCCGAGGAGCCCCTGAAGCTTTCTTT
CASSRGAPEAFF
>TRBV20-1|.|.|TRBJ1-1
TGCAGTGCACCGGGACGGACAAACACTGAAGCTTTCTTT
CSAPGRTNTEAFF
>TRBV12-3/TRBV12-4|.|.|TRBJ2-7
TGTGCCAGCAGTTTACGGTCAACCGGCGAGCAGTACTTC
CASSLRSTGEQYF
>TRBV29-1|TRBD2|.|TRBJ2-5
TGCAGCGTTGAAGATTTTGCCCGACTAGCGGGTCAGTACTTC
CSVEDFARLAGQYF
>TRBV12-3/TRBV12-4|.|.|TRBJ1-5
TGTGCCAGCAGCCGGACCGATACGAGCAATCAGCCCCAGCATTTT
CASSRTDTSNQPQHF